One and the same sample provided the 18 T cell receptor beta chains below, sequenced in a study of CD8+ T cells in alopecia areata. In each case, RNA was isolated and then reverse transcribed into cDNA as the sequencing template. Sequencing used immunoSEQ multiplex PCR; TCRdb keeps in-frame clones, though not all of them. The table records about 160,000 clones, about 89% of them present only once. The sample consisted of CD8+ T cells sorted from blood, taken at week 0. Every receptor here comes from a human donor with alopecia areata.

The J gene is TRBJ2-6, the V gene TRBV28; D uncertain. Trimming took off 2 bases at V and 0 bases at J, with 11 bases between the two ends. The CDR3 length is 17 residues. Germline CDR1 reads MDHEN; CDR2 reads SYDVKM. The CDR3 spells CASSLQAPDSGANVLTF. DNA for the CDR3: TGTGCCAGCAGTTTACAGGCGCCCGACTCTGGGGCCAACGTCCTGACTTTC.

The chain combines TRBV27 with TRBJ2-7; a weak D match, TRBD1 (5 bases). Trimming took off 3 bases at V and 3 bases at J, with 9 bases between the two ends. Germline CDR1 and CDR2: MNHEY and SMNVEV (reference sequence). The CDR3 runs 13 residues. In DNA form, the CDR3 reads TGTGCCAGCAGTTTCGGCAGGGTCTACGAGCAGTACTTC. It encodes CASSFGRVYEQYF.

The table lists this clone with a few counts. The J gene is TRBJ1-3, the V gene TRBV4-1; D is unclear. The germline V gene has CDR1 MGHRA and CDR2 YSYEKL. This CDR3 has 15 amino acids. Trimming cost V 3 bases and J 0 bases, with 9 bases left between them. Here the CDR3 reads CASSQSRSSGNTIYF. The CDR3 DNA reads as TGCGCCAGCAGCCAGTCCCGGAGCTCTGGAAACACCATATATTTT.

The chain recombines TRBV30 with TRBJ2-1; D is ambiguous. Trimming removed 4 bases at V and 3 bases at J, with 10 bases between. Germline lookup yields CDR1 GTSNPN and CDR2 SVGIG (reference sequence). The CDR3 has 13 residues. CDR3 nucleotide sequence: TGTGCCTGGACCGGAGAGCTCTACAATGAGCAGTTCTTC. It yields the protein CAWTGELYNEQFF.

The chain employs TRBV6-5 and TRBJ2-1; 8 nucleotides line up with TRBD1. CDR3 length equals 14 residues. With 6 bases clipped from V and 6 bases from J, the junction kept 7 bases outside the gene matches. Germline loops: CDR1 MNHEY, CDR2 SVGAGI. CDR3 sequence: CASSAGTGVNEQFF. DNA of the CDR3: TGTGCCAGCAGCGCCGGGACAGGCGTCAATGAGCAGTTCTTC.

V is TRBV7-8 and J is TRBJ2-5; TRBD1 matches 10 bases. The J segment lost 5 bases and the V segment lost 3 bases, leaving 6 bases of the junction unmatched. The germline gives CDR1 SGHVS, CDR2 FQNEAQ. CDR3 length equals 15 residues. The DNA of the CDR3 is TGTGCCAGCAGCTTGGGGACAGGGGCAGGGGAGACCCAGTACTTC. Encoded protein: CASSLGTGAGETQYF.

In nucleotides, the CDR3 is TGTGCCAGCAGTTTAATCCCGAACCAGGGCACTGAAGCTTTCTTT. Protein product: CASSLIPNQGTEAFF. The rearrangement uses TRBV27 and TRBJ1-1, with D possibly matching TRBD1 (5 bases). CDR1 is MNHEY and CDR2 is SMNVEV in the germline V gene (reference sequence). The CDR3 extends over 15 amino acids. Between the trimmed V and J ends, which lost 2 bases and 4 bases, there was a span of 14 bases.

CDR3 residues: CASSYQGGASYNEQFF. CDR3 nucleotide sequence: TGTGCCAGCAGTTACCAAGGGGGAGCCTCCTACAATGAGCAGTTCTTC. This chain links TRBV6-5 with TRBJ2-1, with TRBD1 as a possible D gene (6 bases). The germline V gene has CDR1 MNHEY and CDR2 SVGAGI. The CDR3 is 16 residues long. Between the trimmed V and J ends, which lost 2 bases and 0 bases, there was a span of 11 bases.

The chain employs TRBV5-1 and TRBJ1-4; 7 bases fit TRBD1. The CDR3 totals 13 residues. Trimming took 5 bases from V and 6 from J; bases not matched to a gene: 4. Per germline, CDR1 SGHRS and CDR2 YFSETQ. The CDR3 reads CASSYGTDEKLFF. CDR3 nucleotide sequence: TGCGCCAGCAGTTACGGGACAGATGAAAAACTGTTTTTT.

The rearrangement uses TRBV10-3 and TRBJ2-7, with TRBD2 matching 7 bases. CDR1 and CDR2 (germline): ENHRY, SYGVKD. J lost 0 bases, V lost 0 bases, and 5 bases had no gene match. The CDR3 extends over 16 amino acids. Here the CDR3 DNA reads TGTGCCATCAGTGAGTCCCCAGCGGGGAGCTCCTACGAGCAGTACTTC. It yields the protein CAISESPAGSSYEQYF.

The chain recombines TRBV30 with TRBJ2-1, with D maybe TRBD2 (5 bases). The CDR3 is 15 amino acids. Trimming stripped 4 bases from V and 0 bases from J, with 13 bases between. Looked up from germline, CDR1 is GTSNPN and CDR2 is SVGIG (reference sequence). In DNA, the CDR3 is TGTGCCTGGAATAAGGGAGCAAGCTCCTACAATGAGCAGTTCTTC. Encoded protein: CAWNKGASSYNEQFF.

The chain has TRBV27 and TRBJ1-1, with D perhaps TRBD1 (6 bases). Germline loops: CDR1 MNHEY, CDR2 SMNVEV (reference sequence). The germline V and J ends were trimmed by 4 bases and 2 bases, with 11 bases remaining between them. The CDR3 covers 14 residues. The CDR3 sequence is CASSWGGRNTEAFF. CDR3 in DNA: TGTGCCAGCAGTTGGGGGGGGCGCAACACTGAAGCTTTCTTT.

The chain employs TRBV11-2 and TRBJ2-7; D is ambiguous. CDR1 and CDR2 from the germline V gene are SGHAT and FQNNGV. The V gene lost 4 bases and the J gene lost 6 bases, with 13 bases spanning the gap. The CDR3 totals 13 residues. CDR3 nucleotide sequence: TGTGCCAGCAGCTCCACTCCCCTCGCCGAGCAGTACTTC. It yields the protein CASSSTPLAEQYF.

The rearrangement links TRBV13 to TRBJ2-7; TRBD1 might be the D (6 bases). The CDR3 totals 14 residues. The V and J ends lost 4 bases and 2 bases respectively, with 12 bases between them. CDR1 and CDR2 (germline): PRHDT, FYEKMQ (reference sequence). The CDR3 DNA is TGTGCCAGCAGCTCCCAACAGGGCGCCTACGAGCAGTACTTC. Translation: CASSSQQGAYEQYF.

The J gene is TRBJ2-3, the V gene TRBV27; TRBD1 matches at 8 bases. The CDR3 has 15 residues. CDR1 and CDR2 (germline): MNHEY, SMNVEV (reference sequence). V dropped 6 bases and J dropped 1; count of bases not matched to a gene: 6. CDR3 loop: CASSRRGLGTDTQYF. CDR3 DNA: TGTGCCAGCAGCCGCAGGGGGCTTGGCACAGATACGCAGTATTTT.

CDR3 coding DNA: TGTGCCAGCAGTGCCCCGGAGGTCGATGAGCAGTTCTTC. This translates into CASSAPEVDEQFF. The chain uses TRBV2 and TRBJ2-1; maybe TRBD2 (5 bases). V lost 4 bases to trimming and J lost 8 bases, with 12 bases between them. The CDR3 has 13 amino acids. Germline CDR1 and CDR2: SNHLY and FYNNEI.

V is TRBV7-9 and J is TRBJ2-3; the match to TRBD2 covers 11 bases. Looked up from germline, CDR1 is SEHNR and CDR2 is FQNEAQ (reference sequence). V trimming: 2 bases; J trimming: 3 bases; junction bases outside the gene matches: 1. The CDR3 is 15 residues long. The CDR3 region is CASSLTSGRTDTQYF. The DNA for the CDR3 is TGTGCCAGCAGCTTAACTAGCGGGAGAACAGATACGCAGTATTTT.

The V call is TRBV5-6, the J call TRBJ1-5, with D possibly TRBD1 on 5 matching bases. Germline CDR1 reads SGHDT; CDR2 reads YYEEEE. V lost 0 bases and J lost 8, with 12 bases in between. The length of the CDR3 is 14 residues. For the CDR3, the DNA is TGTGCCAGCAGCTTGGGGCAGGGTGGAGAGCCCCAGCATTTT. Encoded protein: CASSLGQGGEPQHF.